The following is a TCR beta chain sequence with its context. These data come from a study of low-dose radiotherapy and immunotherapy resistance in tumors. In the study overall: Every 2 weeks, cohort 1 got 0.5 Gy, reaching 6.5 Gy to the planning target volume.

Alpha- and beta-chain coverage of first-strand cDNA came from TRAV- and TRBV-specific primers. With a constant-region primer and a V-primer adapter, TCRs were subjected to 15 to 25 PCR cycles of amplification. From the reads, TCRdb called clonotypes with MiXCR, one entry per CDR3 protein. Of over 9,000 distinct CDR3 sequences in the sample, 35% to 50% were seen once. Every donor was treated with nivolumab, ipilimumab, aspirin, low-dose cyclophosphamide and also low-dose radiotherapy. Qualifying patients carried advanced solid tumors devoid of tumor-infiltrating lymphocytes. The CDR3 runs 15 residues. Germline CDR1 SGHTA, CDR2 FQGNSA. The ends were cut back, 4 bases at V and 4 bases at J, with 16 bases in the middle.

The rearrangement joins TRBV7-2 to TRBJ1-1; the D gene is possibly TRBD1 (6 bases). The clonotype was recovered from a human donor with advanced metastatic prostate, ovarian, gallbladder or colorectal cancer (not recorded which). This table probably holds off-target reads from a library built for another chain. The CDR3 reads CASSSHGQRTTEAFF. CDR3 nucleotides: TGTGCCAGCAGCTCCCACGGACAGCGAACCACTGAAGCTTTCTTT.